One and the same sample provided the 7 T cell receptor beta chains below, sequenced in a study of OX40 agonist ivuxolimab in advanced cancers. Receptor libraries were prepared by the immunoSEQ multiplex PCR assay. As stored in TCRdb, this immuneACCESS dataset retains in-frame rearrangements with V and J assigned. A fraction of the clones does not appear; measured against another copy, unresolved V genes explain less than half of the discrepancy, and the remainder lacks a known reason. The sample contains about 74,000 clones, under 90% of them found a single time. The ten largest clonotypes hold 6.6% of the sample. Here the sequenced sample was CD4+ or CD8+ T cells sorted from blood, taken in a trial of the OX40 agonist ivuxolimab. Receptors originate from an adult with an advanced solid tumor such as melanoma, head and neck, liver or kidney cancer.

The count of this clone is one. The CDR3 protein is CASSEAGYRGDTEAFF. CDR3 DNA sequence: TGTGCCAGCAGTGAAGCAGGATATAGGGGGGACACTGAAGCTTTCTTT. The V call is TRBV6-1, the J call TRBJ1-1, with a tentative D call TRBD1 (6 bases). The CDR3 consists of 16 residues. Germline V gives CDR1 MNHNS, CDR2 SASEGT. The V and J ends lost 0 bases and 3 bases respectively, with 14 bases between them.

The chain carries TRBV5-1 and TRBJ2-1; TRBD2 agrees at 7 bases. This CDR3 comprises 15 residues. From germline, CDR1 is SGHRS and CDR2 YFSETQ. V lost 2 bases and J lost 5; bases outside the gene matches: 7. CDR3 sequence: CASSFQAGVNNEQFF. The DNA of the CDR3 is TGCGCCAGCAGCTTCCAGGCGGGGGTTAACAATGAGCAGTTCTTC.

The CDR3 loop is CASSEVTVYGYTF. Written as DNA, the CDR3 is TGTGCCAGCAGTGAAGTGACAGTTTATGGCTACACCTTC. This sequence joins TRBV2 and TRBJ1-2, with D perhaps matching TRBD1 (5 bases). The V gene's germline CDR1 is SNHLY and CDR2 FYNNEI. Trimming cost V 1 base and J 5 bases, with 8 bases left between them. The CDR3 runs to 13 residues.

The genes are TRBV15 and TRBJ2-1, with 10 bases lining up with TRBD2. Germline V CDR1 and CDR2: LNHNV, YYDKDF (reference sequence). This CDR3 contains 16 residues. Trimming took 0 bases from V and 7 from J; bases not matched to a gene: 6. CDR3 loop: CATSREKRGGRNEQFF. The CDR3 DNA sequence: TGTGCCACCAGCAGAGAAAAGCGGGGGGGTAGGAATGAGCAGTTCTTC.

The chain recombines TRBV15 with TRBJ2-5; D is undetermined. The V gene lost 6 bases and the J gene lost 5 bases, with 16 bases spanning the gap. This CDR3 comprises 14 residues. CDR1 and CDR2 from the germline V gene are LNHNV and YYDKDF (reference sequence). CDR3 in amino acids: CATSHAGEGETQYF. For the CDR3, the DNA is TGTGCCACCAGTCACGCTGGAGAAGGGGAGACCCAGTACTTC. The full variable domain, rest sourced from reference TRBV15 and TRBJ2-5, is DAMVIQNPRYQVTQFGKPVTLSCSQTLNHNVMYWYQQKSSQAPKLLFHYYDKDFNNEADTPDNFQSRRPNTSFCFLDIRSPGLGDTAMYLCATSHAGEGETQYFGPGTRLLVL.

The gene calls are TRBV7-8 and TRBJ2-1, with 12 bases identical to TRBD2. The CDR3 extends over 19 amino acids. V gave up 7 bases and J gave up 0 bases; unmatched junction bases: 13. Germline lookup yields CDR1 SGHVS and CDR2 FQNEAQ. DNA for the CDR3: TGTGCCAGCACCCCTCGACTAGCGGGAGTGTCCCGCTCCTACAATGAGCAGTTCTTC. It yields the protein CASTPRLAGVSRSYNEQFF.

The V gene is TRBV11-2, the J gene TRBJ2-7, with D hard to call. Trimming took 6 bases from V and 6 from J, leaving 12 bases between them. In germline, CDR1 is SGHAT, CDR2 FQNNGV. The CDR3 has 12 amino acids. CDR3 residues: CASSSTPSEQYV. The CDR3 region has the DNA TGTGCCAGCAGTTCGACACCATCCGAGCAGTACGTC.